This TCR beta chain was identified in a study of lymphopenia after photon versus proton radiotherapy. General observations from the study: Oligoclonal CD8+ Temra expansion after nadir drove photon patients' diversity drop. Relative stability marked proton patients; photon patients lost diversity and naive cells.

As regards this clone: No antigen is known for it.

Sequencing used immunoSEQ multiplex PCR; TCRdb keeps in-frame clones, though not all of them. The sample shows some 41,000 clones, roughly 84% of them seen only once. The length of the CDR3 is 14 residues. Germline-derived CDR1 and CDR2 are SGHRS and YFSETQ. V dropped 0 bases and J dropped 6; count of bases not matched to a gene: 4. The V and J genes are TRBV5-1 and TRBJ2-5, with 8 positions matching TRBD1. Sequencing used peripheral blood, obtained from a patient treated with photon-based radiotherapy. The origin of this receptor is a man aged 50 or older with gastric cancer. The CDR3 bases are TGCGCCAGCAGCTTGGACAGGGGGGCGAAGACCCAGTACTTC. It codes for CASSLDRGAKTQYF.